The 6 T cell receptor beta chains below were found in one sample sequenced in a study of cytomegalovirus exposure and HLA in healthy donors. 60 Vbeta and 13 Jbeta primers were used in PCR. The repertoire was sequenced with immunoSEQ multiplex PCR; TCRdb's copy has only in-frame clones and lacks some. The sample consists of 55,000 to 65,000 clones, 70% to 90% of them appearing once. The sequenced sample consisted of PBMCs. These receptors all stem from a male donor in good health and CMV-seronegative.

The V call is TRBV7-6, the J call TRBJ1-6; possible D gene TRBD1, 6 bases. The germline V gene has CDR1 SGHVS and CDR2 FNYEAQ. V was trimmed by 5 bases and J by 2 bases, leaving 10 bases between them. CDR3 size: 15 residues. CDR3 DNA sequence: TGTGCCAGCAGCCTGCGGACAGCCTATAATTCACCCCTCCACTTT. It codes for CASSLRTAYNSPLHF. The full variable domain, rest sourced from reference TRBV7-6 and TRBJ1-6, is GAGVSQSPRYKVTKRGQDVALRCDPISGHVSLYWYRQALGQGPEFLTYFNYEAQQDKSGLPNDRFSAERPEGSISTLTIQRTEQRDSAMYRCASSLRTAYNSPLHFGNGTRLTVT.

This sequence joins TRBV11-1 and TRBJ1-2; D remains unclear. Germline V lookup: CDR1 SGHAT, CDR2 FQDESV (reference sequence). Between the trimmed V and J ends, which lost 0 bases and 4 bases, there was a span of 18 bases. There are 17 residues in the CDR3. The CDR3 loop reads CASSLASRSAVAYGYTF. CDR3 in DNA: TGTGCCAGCAGCTTAGCGTCGAGGTCGGCTGTGGCCTATGGCTACACCTTC.

This clone was found a few times. The V gene is TRBV7-2, the J gene TRBJ2-3; TRBD1 matches at 11 bases. The ends lost 5 bases at V and 2 bases at J; junction bases unmatched: 3. The CDR3 is 15 amino acids. From germline, CDR1 is SGHTA and CDR2 FQGNSA. The CDR3 bases are TGTGCCAGCAGCGAGGGACAGGGGGTCACAGATACGCAGTATTTT. Translated, it gives CASSEGQGVTDTQYF. The full variable domain, with the rest looked up from reference TRBV7-2 and TRBJ2-3, is GAGVSQSPSNKVTEKGKDVELRCDPISGHTALYWYRQSLGQGLEFLIYFQGNSAPDKSGLPSDRFSAERTGGSVSTLTIQRTQQEDSAVYLCASSEGQGVTDTQYFGPGTRLTVL.

V is TRBV27 and J is TRBJ2-3, with 7 positions matching TRBD2. This CDR3 is 15 amino acids long. CDR1 is MNHEY, CDR2 SMNVEV, per germline (reference sequence). V gave up 3 bases and J gave up 4 bases; unmatched junction bases: 7. CDR3 sequence (DNA): TGTGCCAGCAGTTTGGGGGGGAGTGTGGCAGATACGCAGTATTTT. Protein: CASSLGGSVADTQYF.

V is TRBV7-2 and J is TRBJ2-3; D gene uncertain. Trimming removed 2 bases from V and 0 bases from J, with 12 bases in between. The CDR3 is made up of 16 amino acids. CDR1 and CDR2 from the germline V gene are SGHTA and FQGNSA. The CDR3 region is CASSLFSARSTDTQYF. CDR3 coding DNA: TGTGCCAGCAGCTTATTTAGTGCCCGCAGCACAGATACGCAGTATTTT.

The V gene is TRBV7-2, the J gene TRBJ1-1; TRBD1 aligns across 9 bases. The CDR3 is 15 residues long. The V segment lost 5 bases and the J segment 4 bases; nucleotides outside the gene matches: 8. Germline V CDR1 and CDR2: SGHTA, FQGNSA. Written as DNA, the CDR3 is TGTGCCAGCAGCCCCGGACAGGGGAGGTCCACTGAAGCTTTCTTT. Residues: CASSPGQGRSTEAFF. The full variable domain, completed using reference TRBV7-2 and TRBJ1-1, is GAGVSQSPSNKVTEKGKDVELRCDPISGHTALYWYRQSLGQGLEFLIYFQGNSAPDKSGLPSDRFSAERTGGSVSTLTIQRTQQEDSAVYLCASSPGQGRSTEAFFGQGTRLTVV.